These T cell receptor beta chains were read from a single sample in a study of T cells after yellow fever vaccination. TCRdb processed the 5' RACE reads anew with MiXCR; each CDR3 protein has one entry. The table has 500,000 to 650,000 distinct CDR3 sequences, about 14% seen once; the top ten hold around an eighth. The material was PBMCs, obtained on the day of the yellow fever booster vaccination. The receptor set was obtained from a man aged 30-40 years who received the YFV17D yellow fever vaccine. Both conserved end residues are part of each CDR3. Each record gives: D gene, V gene, J gene, clone size, CDR3 DNA, CDR3 protein. A D gene is named only where the DNA matches it firmly. Only part of the rows carry a size: once, few, many, or a class if the clone is expanded.

D gene: TRBD2
V gene: TRBV9
J gene: TRBJ2-4
clone size: -
CDR3 DNA: TGTGCCAGCAGCGTCGGACTAGCGGTAAACATTCAGTACTTC
CDR3 protein: CASSVGLAVNIQYF

D gene: -
V gene: TRBV19
J gene: TRBJ1-5
clone size: few
CDR3 DNA: TGTGCCAGTAGTATCAGCCTTCGAGGCTTTAGCAATCAGCCCCAGCATTTT
CDR3 protein: CASSISLRGFSNQPQHF

D gene: TRBD2
V gene: TRBV20-1
J gene: TRBJ2-7
clone size: -
CDR3 DNA: TGCAGTGCTACAGAGCGGGAGCCTCCCTACGAGCAGTACTTC
CDR3 protein: CSATEREPPYEQYF

D gene: -
V gene: TRBV9
J gene: TRBJ2-1
clone size: many
CDR3 DNA: TGTGCCAGCAGCTCGTCTCACTACAATGAGCAGTTCTTC
CDR3 protein: CASSSSHYNEQFF

D gene: -
V gene: TRBV12-3/TRBV12-4
J gene: TRBJ2-3
clone size: few
CDR3 DNA: TGTGCCAGCACCCCCCGAGATGGGGCAGATACGCAGTATTTT
CDR3 protein: CASTPRDGADTQYF

D gene: -
V gene: TRBV20-1
J gene: TRBJ2-1
clone size: few
CDR3 DNA: TGCAGTGCTACCTCAGAGGGCGGGTACAATGAGCAGTTCTTC
CDR3 protein: CSATSEGGYNEQFF

D gene: TRBD1
V gene: TRBV6-1
J gene: TRBJ1-2
clone size: -
CDR3 DNA: TGTGCCAGCAGCCCTACAGGGACAGGGGGTCCCTACACCTTC
CDR3 protein: CASSPTGTGGPYTF

D gene: TRBD2
V gene: TRBV20-1
J gene: TRBJ2-2
clone size: few
CDR3 DNA: TGCAGTGCTAGAGGGACTAGCGGGTCCTCCACCGGGGAGCTGTTTTTT
CDR3 protein: CSARGTSGSSTGELFF

D gene: TRBD2
V gene: TRBV11-2
J gene: TRBJ2-6
clone size: -
CDR3 DNA: TGTGCCAGCAGCTCACGGACTAGCGGGACCCCTGGGGCCAACGTCCTGACTTTC
CDR3 protein: CASSSRTSGTPGANVLTF

D gene: TRBD1
V gene: TRBV12-3/TRBV12-4
J gene: TRBJ1-5
clone size: few
CDR3 DNA: TGTGCCAGCACCAGGGACAGTCAACTCAATCAGCCCCAGCATTTT
CDR3 protein: CASTRDSQLNQPQHF

D gene: -
V gene: TRBV7-2
J gene: TRBJ2-3
clone size: -
CDR3 DNA: TGTGCCAGCGGCCGCTGGGGAGCTACTAGCACAGATACGCAGTATTTT
CDR3 protein: CASGRWGATSTDTQYF

D gene: TRBD2
V gene: TRBV19
J gene: TRBJ2-2
clone size: few
CDR3 DNA: TGTGCCAGTTTTAGCGGGAGAGTACCCACCGGGGAGCTGTTTTTT
CDR3 protein: CASFSGRVPTGELFF

D gene: -
V gene: TRBV12-3/TRBV12-4
J gene: TRBJ1-1
clone size: many
CDR3 DNA: TGTGCCAGCAGCCTTCAGCTGAACACTGAAGCTTTCTTT
CDR3 protein: CASSLQLNTEAFF

D gene: -
V gene: TRBV9
J gene: TRBJ2-7
clone size: few
CDR3 DNA: TGTGCCAGCAGCGTAGATCCCCTTGCCTACGAGCAGTACTTC
CDR3 protein: CASSVDPLAYEQYF

D gene: -
V gene: TRBV15
J gene: TRBJ2-7
clone size: -
CDR3 DNA: TGTGCCACCAGCAGAGATCAGGGAACTCCTGAGCAGTACTTC
CDR3 protein: CATSRDQGTPEQYF

D gene: -
V gene: TRBV20-1
J gene: TRBJ2-5
clone size: -
CDR3 DNA: TGCTGTGCCAGCCCCCTGGTTTCGGTCTACCAAGAGACCCAGTACTTC
CDR3 protein: CCASPLVSVYQETQYF

D gene: -
V gene: TRBV5-1
J gene: TRBJ1-6
clone size: few
CDR3 DNA: TGCGCCAGCAGCTTGGATTCATCGAGGCATTCACCCCTCCACTTT
CDR3 protein: CASSLDSSRHSPLHF

D gene: TRBD1
V gene: TRBV7-6
J gene: TRBJ2-3
clone size: few
CDR3 DNA: TGTGCCAGCAGCTTAGAAGACAGGGTCGGAACAGATACGCAGTATTTT
CDR3 protein: CASSLEDRVGTDTQYF

D gene: -
V gene: TRBV4-3
J gene: TRBJ2-7
clone size: -
CDR3 DNA: TGCGCCAGCAGCCAAGATCCGACGGACACCAGCTACGAGCAGTACTTC
CDR3 protein: CASSQDPTDTSYEQYF

D gene: -
V gene: TRBV6-1
J gene: TRBJ1-2
clone size: -
CDR3 DNA: TGTGCCAGCTCTAGGGTTTCGCCTAACTATGGCTACACCTTC
CDR3 protein: CASSRVSPNYGYTF

D gene: -
V gene: TRBV20-1
J gene: TRBJ2-1
clone size: few
CDR3 DNA: TGCAGTGCTAGATCCCGGACAGAGAGATACAATGAGCAGTTCTTC
CDR3 protein: CSARSRTERYNEQFF

D gene: -
V gene: TRBV28
J gene: TRBJ2-5
clone size: -
CDR3 DNA: TGTGCCAGCCAGAAGTACTCGGAGACCCAGTACTTC
CDR3 protein: CASQKYSETQYF

D gene: -
V gene: TRBV6-2/TRBV6-3
J gene: TRBJ2-1
clone size: few
CDR3 DNA: TGTGCCAGCAGTTACGCAGGCACCAATGAGCAGTTCTTC
CDR3 protein: CASSYAGTNEQFF

D gene: -
V gene: TRBV7-2
J gene: TRBJ2-2
clone size: -
CDR3 DNA: TGTGCCAGCAGCCGGGACTTGGCGGTTGTCGGGGAGCTGTTTTTT
CDR3 protein: CASSRDLAVVGELFF

D gene: -
V gene: TRBV7-9
J gene: TRBJ2-3
clone size: -
CDR3 DNA: TGTGCCAGCAACAATGCGGGAGTCAGGGGAGATACGCAGTATTTT
CDR3 protein: CASNNAGVRGDTQYF

D gene: TRBD1
V gene: TRBV5-6
J gene: TRBJ2-7
clone size: -
CDR3 DNA: TGTGCCAGCAGCACGGACAGGGGAAGCGGGCCCTACGAGCAGTACTTC
CDR3 protein: CASSTDRGSGPYEQYF

D gene: -
V gene: TRBV5-6
J gene: TRBJ2-2
clone size: many
CDR3 DNA: TGTGCCAGCAGCTTGGGGTGGACCGGGGAGCTGTTTTTT
CDR3 protein: CASSLGWTGELFF

D gene: -
V gene: TRBV5-1
J gene: TRBJ2-1
clone size: few
CDR3 DNA: TGCGCCAGCAGCTTGGAAAGACAGACAGGAAATGAGCAGTTCTTC
CDR3 protein: CASSLERQTGNEQFF

D gene: TRBD1
V gene: TRBV6-1
J gene: TRBJ1-4
clone size: -
CDR3 DNA: TGTGCCAGCTCGAGGGGGCGAGGTGGTAATGAAAAACTGTTTTTT
CDR3 protein: CASSRGRGGNEKLFF

D gene: -
V gene: TRBV24-1
J gene: TRBJ2-3
clone size: -
CDR3 DNA: TGTGCCACCAAGTCAGATGGCACAGATACGCAGTATTTT
CDR3 protein: CATKSDGTDTQYF

D gene: -
V gene: TRBV10-3
J gene: TRBJ2-7
clone size: few
CDR3 DNA: TGTGCCATCAGTGTCGGGCCATCCTCCTACGAGCAGTACTTC
CDR3 protein: CAISVGPSSYEQYF

D gene: -
V gene: TRBV9
J gene: TRBJ2-3
clone size: few
CDR3 DNA: TGTGCCAGCAGCGTAGGACAGTCTAGCACATATACGCAGTATTTT
CDR3 protein: CASSVGQSSTYTQYF

D gene: -
V gene: TRBV6-2/TRBV6-3
J gene: TRBJ2-3
clone size: -
CDR3 DNA: TGTGCCAGCAGTCCTGGGTTTTACGGGAGAGGAGCAGATACGCAGTATTTT
CDR3 protein: CASSPGFYGRGADTQYF

D gene: -
V gene: TRBV15
J gene: TRBJ2-3
clone size: few
CDR3 DNA: TGTGCCACCAGAGCTGGGGTATCAGATACGCAGTATTTT
CDR3 protein: CATRAGVSDTQYF

D gene: -
V gene: TRBV20-1
J gene: TRBJ2-1
clone size: -
CDR3 DNA: TGCAGTGCTAGAGATCCCCAGGGCCTCTACAATGAGCAGTTCTTC
CDR3 protein: CSARDPQGLYNEQFF

D gene: -
V gene: TRBV20-1
J gene: TRBJ2-1
clone size: -
CDR3 DNA: TGCAGTGCTACGCCCCTATTAGGGGTCAATGAGCAGTTCTTC
CDR3 protein: CSATPLLGVNEQFF

D gene: TRBD2
V gene: TRBV25-1
J gene: TRBJ2-1
clone size: few
CDR3 DNA: TGTGCCAGCAGTGAAACGGGTGGGGACGAGGGGCAGGGACTACACAATGAGCAGTTCTTC
CDR3 protein: CASSETGGDEGQGLHNEQFF

D gene: -
V gene: TRBV6-2/TRBV6-3
J gene: TRBJ2-1
clone size: few
CDR3 DNA: TGTGCCAGCAGTTTTCACGGTGGCTCGCAGTTCTTC
CDR3 protein: CASSFHGGSQFF

D gene: -
V gene: TRBV7-9
J gene: TRBJ2-3
clone size: -
CDR3 DNA: TGTGCCAGCAGCTTAAACTACGCGGACACAGATACGCAGTATTTT
CDR3 protein: CASSLNYADTDTQYF

D gene: -
V gene: TRBV9
J gene: TRBJ2-3
clone size: many
CDR3 DNA: TGTGCCAGCAGCGTGACCGGCACAGATACGCAGTATTTT
CDR3 protein: CASSVTGTDTQYF

D gene: TRBD2
V gene: TRBV19
J gene: TRBJ2-2
clone size: -
CDR3 DNA: TGTGCCAGTAGTACACCCCTAGCGGGAGGGCCCCCCGGGGAGCTGTTTTTT
CDR3 protein: CASSTPLAGGPPGELFF

D gene: -
V gene: TRBV29-1
J gene: TRBJ2-7
clone size: -
CDR3 DNA: TGCAGCGCACTACAGGCCAGCCTCCCGGGGGAGCAGTACTTC
CDR3 protein: CSALQASLPGEQYF

D gene: TRBD1
V gene: TRBV5-6
J gene: TRBJ1-3
clone size: few
CDR3 DNA: TGTGCCAGCAGCTTCACCGGGACAGGGGTCCTCTCTGGAAACACCATATATTTT
CDR3 protein: CASSFTGTGVLSGNTIYF

D gene: -
V gene: TRBV10-3
J gene: TRBJ2-3
clone size: -
CDR3 DNA: TGTGCCACCCGGAGGGGGGACCACACAGATACGCAGTATTTT
CDR3 protein: CATRRGDHTDTQYF

D gene: TRBD2
V gene: TRBV11-2
J gene: TRBJ2-7
clone size: few
CDR3 DNA: TGTGCCAGCAGCTTAGTTCTAGCGGGAGGGTTCGAGCAGTACTTC
CDR3 protein: CASSLVLAGGFEQYF

D gene: -
V gene: TRBV6-5
J gene: TRBJ2-7
clone size: few
CDR3 DNA: TGTGCCAGCAGTTACTCGAGAGGGACCTACGAGCAGTACTTC
CDR3 protein: CASSYSRGTYEQYF

D gene: -
V gene: TRBV5-1
J gene: TRBJ2-1
clone size: few
CDR3 DNA: TGCGCCAGCAGCTGGATGGACGTCTACAATGAGCAGTTCTTC
CDR3 protein: CASSWMDVYNEQFF

D gene: TRBD1
V gene: TRBV6-1
J gene: TRBJ2-7
clone size: few
CDR3 DNA: TGTGCCAGCAGAGGCCAGGGACAGTTCAATCCCTACGAGCAGTACTTC
CDR3 protein: CASRGQGQFNPYEQYF

D gene: TRBD1
V gene: TRBV20-1
J gene: TRBJ2-1
clone size: -
CDR3 DNA: TGCAGTGCTAAGGGGGCGTTAGGGAATGAGCAGTTCTTC
CDR3 protein: CSAKGALGNEQFF

D gene: -
V gene: TRBV19
J gene: TRBJ1-5
clone size: -
CDR3 DNA: TGTGCCAGTAATTCGGGATATAGCAATCAGCCCCAGCATTTT
CDR3 protein: CASNSGYSNQPQHF

D gene: -
V gene: TRBV12-3/TRBV12-4
J gene: TRBJ2-2
clone size: few
CDR3 DNA: TGTGCCAGCGGAGAGAGCCTCTCCACCGGGGAGCTGTTTTTT
CDR3 protein: CASGESLSTGELFF